The 7 T cell receptor beta chains listed next were all sequenced from one sample in a study of ipilimumab plus nivolumab after autologous stem cell transplantation. The method was immunoSEQ multiplex PCR; TCRdb's version includes in-frame clones alone and lacks a portion of them. The sample lists 84,000 or so clones, 83% occurring once. Sequenced here: PBMCs, sampled in a trial of ipilimumab plus nivolumab as post-transplant consolidation. Every receptor here comes from a male donor with diffuse large B-cell lymphoma.

The rearrangement links TRBV19 to TRBJ1-2, with D tentatively TRBD1 (6 bases). Between the trimmed V and J ends, which lost 4 bases and 6 bases, there was a span of 18 bases. Germline lookup yields CDR1 LNHDA and CDR2 SQIVND (reference sequence). CDR3 size: 15 residues. The CDR3 bases are TGTGCCAGTAGTAGAACACGACAGGTGGGTCATGGCTACACCTTC. It translates to CASSRTRQVGHGYTF.

This clone has just one count. The chain has TRBV2 and TRBJ1-1; 8 nucleotides line up with TRBD1. Germline assignment: CDR1 SNHLY and CDR2 FYNNEI. Losses at the gene ends were 6 bases for V and 12 bases for J; bases not matched to a gene: 12. The CDR3 runs to 13 residues. The CDR3 nucleotides read TGTGCCAGCAGAGCCTCAGGGGGCCGGCGATCTTTCTTT. Translation: CASRASGGRRSFF.

This chain connects TRBV6-6 to TRBJ2-1, with D perhaps matching TRBD2 (5 bases). Germline assignment: CDR1 MNHNY and CDR2 SVGAGI (reference sequence). V was shortened by 5 bases and J by 4 bases, with 18 bases between the two germline ends. The CDR3 is 16 residues long. CDR3 sequence reads: CASSPNRGGIYNEQFF. CDR3 DNA sequence: TGTGCCAGCAGTCCAAATCGGGGTGGGATATACAATGAGCAGTTCTTC.

The chain links TRBV19 to TRBJ1-1; D gene uncertain. This CDR3 is 11 amino acids long. V gave up 6 bases and J gave up 1 base, with 3 bases separating them. The germline gives CDR1 LNHDA, CDR2 SQIVND (reference sequence). CDR3 nucleotides: TGTGCCAGTAGGCAGAACACTGAAGCTTTCTTT. It encodes CASRQNTEAFF.

The CDR3 here is CASSSRTSGGFTDTQYF. DNA for the CDR3: TGTGCCAGCAGCTCCCGGACTAGCGGGGGGTTCACAGATACGCAGTATTTT. The genes are TRBV11-2 and TRBJ2-3; 14 positions agree with TRBD2. The CDR3 is 17 residues long. V trimming: 4 bases; J trimming: 2 bases; junction bases outside the gene matches: 5. Germline V gene lookup returns CDR1 SGHAT and CDR2 FQNNGV.

The chain uses TRBV5-6 and TRBJ2-5, with D perhaps matching TRBD1 (7 bases). The CDR3 is made up of 15 amino acids. The germline V gene has CDR1 SGHDT and CDR2 YYEEEE. Trimming took off 4 bases at V and 2 bases at J, with 15 bases between the two ends. As DNA, the CDR3 is TGTGCCAGCAGCCCCCTCAGGGGGGTGCAAGAGACCCAGTACTTC. It encodes CASSPLRGVQETQYF. The whole variable domain, filled in from reference TRBV5-6 and TRBJ2-5, reads DAGVTQSPTHLIKTRGQQVTLRCSPKSGHDTVSWYQQALGQGPQFIFQYYEEEERQRGNFPDRFSGHQFPNYSSELNVNALLLGDSALYLCASSPLRGVQETQYFGPGTRLLVL.

In its sample, this clone was seen a few times. V and J are TRBV19 and TRBJ2-3; perhaps D is TRBD1 or TRBD2 (6 bases each). Trimming removed 5 bases from V and 0 bases from J, with 24 bases in between. The CDR3 is 19 amino acids. Germline-derived CDR1 and CDR2 are LNHDA and SQIVND (reference sequence). The CDR3 spells CASSGPQGGGGPSTDTQYF. The CDR3 region has the DNA TGTGCCAGTAGTGGTCCTCAAGGCGGAGGGGGTCCTAGCACAGATACGCAGTATTTT. Filled out from reference TRBV19 and TRBJ2-3, the complete variable domain reads DGGITQSPKYLFRKEGQNVTLSCEQNLNHDAMYWYRQDPGQGLRLIYYSQIVNDFQKGDIAEGYSVSREKKESFPLTVTSAQKNPTAFYLCASSGPQGGGGPSTDTQYFGPGTRLTVL.